The next 25 T cell receptor beta chains were all read from a single sample in a study of regulatory T cells in long-lasting Graves disease. Time point noted: newly diagnosed GD, antithyroid drugs for less than 3 months. PBMCs were the source of the RNA used for TCR sequencing. Arm-PCR of CDR3 regions with iRepertoire HTBI primers generated TCR beta libraries. TCRdb re-analysed the multiplex PCR reads in MiXCR, keeping a single row per CDR3 protein. The sample records 400,000 to 450,000 distinct CDR3 sequences, 15% being singletons. This same sample was also part of a study on T cells in Graves' hyperthyroidism and ophthalmopathy.

This material consisted of peripheral blood mononuclear cells (PBMCs), taken at new diagnosis, from a patient treated with antithyroid drugs. The receptor set was obtained from a woman under 40 with Graves disease.

This clonotype was seen ten or more times. The chain employs TRBV18 and TRBJ2-7, with 8 bases identical to TRBD1. This CDR3 region has 15 residues. With V trimmed by 2 bases and J by 3 bases, 6 bases remained unmatched. The germline gives CDR1 KGHSH, CDR2 LQKENI. The CDR3: CASSPGGQGGYEQYF. Here the CDR3 DNA reads TGTGCCAGCTCACCAGGAGGACAGGGCGGCTACGAGCAGTACTTC.

This clonotype was seen a few times. V gene TRBV11-3 combines with J gene TRBJ1-6; weak D call: TRBD1 (6 bases). V lost 6 bases to trimming and J lost 2 bases, with 11 bases between them. The germline V gene encodes CDR1 SGHNT and CDR2 YENEEA. The CDR3 has 15 residues. The CDR3 loop reads CASSSGQAYNSPLHF. CDR3 coding DNA: TGTGCCAGCAGTTCGGGACAAGCCTATAATTCACCCCTCCACTTT.

As for this clonotype: This is likely an artifact of a read error, given a far larger clone one base away. The rearrangement links TRBV11-2 to TRBJ2-1; no clear D. Trimming removed 5 bases from V and 10 bases from J, with 21 bases in between. CDR3 length equals 15 residues. From germline, CDR1 is SGHAT and CDR2 FQNNGV. Here the CDR3 DNA reads TGTGCCAGCAGCCAAGTCGACCGCCAGATCTACGAGCAGTTCTTC. This sequence encodes CASSQVDRQIYEQFF.

Regarding this clonotype: A much larger clone lies a single base off, so this may be a read error. The chain employs TRBV18 and TRBJ2-7, with D possibly TRBD1 on 6 matching bases. The length of the CDR3 is 13 residues. Per the germline V gene, CDR1 is KGHSH and CDR2 is LQKENI. CDR3 in DNA: TGTGCCGGCTCACCCCTACAGGGAGACGAGCAGTACTTC. Protein sequence: CAGSPLQGDEQYF. The full variable domain, with the rest looked up from reference TRBV18 and TRBJ2-7, is NAGVMQNPRHLVRRRGQEARLRCSPMKGHSHVYWYRQLPEEGLKFMVYLQKENIIDESGMPKERFSAEFPKEGPSILRIQQVVRGDSAAYFCAGSPLQGDEQYFGPGTRLTVT.

This clonotype occurred many times. The genes are TRBV27 and TRBJ2-2; the D call may be TRBD1 or TRBD2 (5 bases each). Deletions cut 3 bases from V and 5 bases from J, with 19 bases between. The germline V gene has CDR1 MNHEY and CDR2 SMNVEV (reference sequence). The CDR3 runs to 17 residues. The CDR3 sequence: CASSLGRSLWGTGELFF. CDR3 nucleotides: TGTGCCAGCAGTTTGGGCAGGTCCCTTTGGGGGACCGGGGAGCTGTTTTTT.

This chain uses TRBV19 with TRBJ2-4; 14 bases line up with TRBD2. This CDR3 comprises 16 residues. Trimming cost V 4 bases and J 9 bases; bases outside gene matches: 8. CDR1 is LNHDA and CDR2 is SQIVND in the germline V gene (reference sequence). CDR3: CASSTGTSGSRGIQYF. The CDR3 bases are TGTGCCAGTAGTACCGGGACTAGCGGGAGTAGGGGCATTCAGTACTTC.

This chain uses TRBV20-1 with TRBJ2-2; 11 nucleotides agree with TRBD2. The CDR3 extends over 15 amino acids. CDR1 and CDR2 (germline): DFQATT, SNEGSKA (reference sequence). The CDR3 protein is CSGRLAGTNTGELFF. CDR3 coding DNA: TGCAGCGGACGACTAGCGGGGACGAACACCGGGGAGCTGTTTTTT.

V is TRBV12-3 or TRBV12-4 and J is TRBJ2-7; D is perhaps TRBD2 (6 bases). Trimming pared 6 bases from V and 1 base from J, leaving 16 bases between. This CDR3 has 15 amino acids. This CDR3 reads CASSQIAVTSYEQYF. The DNA for the CDR3 is TGTGCCAGCAGCCAAATAGCGGTGACTTCCTACGAGCAGTACTTC.

This clonotype was detected ten times or more. CDR3 sequence: CATSDFRTDSPLQETQYF. DNA for the CDR3: TGTGCCACCAGTGATTTCCGGACAGACTCACCCCTCCAAGAGACCCAGTACTTC. This chain uses TRBV24-1 with TRBJ2-5, with a tentative D call TRBD1 (6 bases). V was shortened by 1 base and J by 1 base, with 18 bases between the two germline ends. Germline V CDR1 and CDR2: KGHDR, SFDVKD. This CDR3 region has 18 residues.

This clonotype was counted only a few times. The chain employs TRBV6-1 and TRBJ2-7; D possibly uses TRBD1 or TRBD2 (5 bases each). The V end lost 6 bases, the J end lost 7 bases, and 19 bases lay between the germline ends. The CDR3 has 14 amino acids. CDR1 is MNHNS and CDR2 is SASEGT in the germline V gene. CDR3 protein: CASSGRDPYPEQYF. The CDR3 DNA reads as TGTGCCAGCAGCGGCCGGGACCCATACCCGGAGCAGTACTTC.

The chain's CDR3 is CSVEYGSDYNEQFF. The CDR3 nucleotides read TGCAGCGTTGAATACGGGAGCGACTACAATGAGCAGTTCTTC. The V and J genes are TRBV29-1 and TRBJ2-1; D is perhaps TRBD2 (6 bases). Trimming pared 2 bases from V and 3 bases from J, leaving 11 bases between. This CDR3 has 14 amino acids. CDR1 is SQVTM and CDR2 is ANQGSEA in the germline V gene.

About this clonotype: A much bigger clone sits one base away, suggesting this may be a read error. The CDR3 nucleotides are TGTGCCAGCAGGTCGACAGGGGACCATCCGTACTTC. Protein sequence: CASRSTGDHPYF. This sequence joins TRBV28 and TRBJ2-7, with 8 bases identical to TRBD1. Germline CDR1 MDHEN, CDR2 SYDVKM. The CDR3 consists of 12 residues. J lost 12 bases, V lost 6 bases, and 10 bases had no gene match. The full variable domain, in which reference TRBV28 and TRBJ2-7 provide the parts outside the CDR3, is DVKVTQSSRYLVKRTGEKVFLECVQDMDHENMFWYRQDPGLGLRLIYFSYDVKMKEKGDIPEGYSVSREKKERFSLILESASTNQTSMYLCASRSTGDHPYFGPGTRLTVT.

This clonotype has ten or more counts. The chain recombines TRBV6-4 with TRBJ2-2; TRBD1 might be the D (5 bases). The CDR3 has 13 residues. V shed 6 bases and J shed 4 bases, with 9 bases lying between them. Germline-derived CDR1 and CDR2 are MRHNA and SNTAGT. CDR3 amino acids: CASRPQGTGELFF. The CDR3 region has the DNA TGTGCCAGCAGACCCCAGGGCACCGGGGAGCTGTTTTTT.

Comments on this clonotype: One junction end disagrees with the germline gene, perhaps due to a read error. The chain couples TRBV7-9 to TRBJ2-2; TRBD1 aligns across 9 bases. The CDR3 has 12 residues. CDR1 SEHNR and CDR2 FQNEAQ come from the germline V gene (reference sequence). Here the CDR3 DNA reads TGCACCACAGGGGGCTATACCGGGGAGCTGTTTTTT. Its translation is CTTGGYTGELFF.

Regarding this clonotype: At one end, the junction sequence differs from germline, possibly due to a read error. This chain connects TRBV27 to TRBJ2-6; possibly TRBD1 for D (6 bases). CDR1 is MNHEY, CDR2 SMNVEV, per germline (reference sequence). This CDR3 region has 15 residues. CDR3 coding DNA: TGTGCCAGCAGTTTATATGTTGTGGGGGCCGACGTCCTGACTTTC. Translating gives CASSLYVVGADVLTF.

This CDR3 reads CASSFGGQAVYGYTF. The CDR3 bases are TGTGCCAGCAGTTTTGGGGGACAGGCGGTCTATGGCTACACCTTC. The chain is built from TRBV12-3 or TRBV12-4 and TRBJ1-2; 8 nucleotides align to TRBD1. The CDR3 runs 15 residues. Losses at the gene ends were 3 bases for V and 4 bases for J; bases not matched to a gene: 7.

Concerning this clonotype: This clone may be a read error of a much larger clone one base away. The CDR3 end shows no conserved phenylalanine or tryptophan, and so a read error is likely. The chain combines TRBV6-2 or TRBV6-3 with TRBJ2-7; 7 bases are a match to TRBD2. After removal of 6 bases from V and 5 bases from J, the junction contained 7 bases not matched to a gene. Germline assignment: CDR1 MNHEY and CDR2 SVGEGT. The CDR3 runs 13 residues. CDR3 loop: CASRVAGGDEQYL. The CDR3 bases are TGTGCCAGCAGAGTAGCGGGCGGGGACGAGCAGTACTTA.

The V gene is TRBV5-1, the J gene TRBJ2-7, with D possibly matching TRBD2 (6 bases). This CDR3 has 15 amino acids. V lost 0 bases and J 0 bases, leaving 10 bases between the germline ends. Germline V CDR1 and CDR2: SGHRS, YFSETQ. The CDR3 sequence: CASSLGSGDSYEQYF. CDR3 DNA: TGCGCCAGCAGCTTGGGATCGGGGGACTCCTACGAGCAGTACTTC.

The J gene is TRBJ2-4, the V gene TRBV19; D is perhaps TRBD1 (5 bases). Trimming pared 4 bases from V and 0 bases from J, leaving 13 bases between. There are 16 residues in the CDR3. Germline V gene sequence: CDR1 LNHDA, CDR2 SQIVND (reference sequence). The CDR3 loop is CASSTPLTEAKNIQYF. In DNA, the CDR3 is TGTGCCAGTAGTACACCCCTGACAGAAGCCAAAAACATTCAGTACTTC.

Only a few counts were recorded for this clonotype. This rearrangement joins TRBV15 to TRBJ2-7, with a possible D match to TRBD1 (5 bases). The CDR3 spans 15 residues. V was cut by 1 base and J by 2 bases, with 12 bases left in between. From germline, CDR1 is LNHNV and CDR2 YYDKDF (reference sequence). The CDR3 sequence: CATSRVGHRTYEQYF. CDR3 bases: TGTGCCACCAGCAGAGTAGGACACCGCACCTACGAGCAGTACTTC.

This sequence joins TRBV9 and TRBJ1-2; D not resolved. Trimming pared 0 bases from V and 4 bases from J, leaving 13 bases between. The CDR3 covers 15 residues. CDR1 and CDR2 (germline): SGDLS, YYNGEE. The chain's CDR3 is CASSVEPGGLYGYTF. The CDR3 DNA reads as TGTGCCAGCAGCGTAGAGCCGGGAGGCCTCTATGGCTACACCTTC.

At least ten counts were recorded for this clonotype. A much larger clonotype is one base distant, so this may be a read error. The rearrangement joins TRBV7-3 to TRBJ1-1; unclear D gene. The CDR3 has 13 amino acids. In germline, CDR1 is SGHTA, CDR2 FQGTGA. V was trimmed by 2 bases and J by 1 base, leaving 5 bases between them. This CDR3 is CASSLERNTEAFF. The CDR3, as DNA: TGTGCCAGCAGCTTAGAACGGAACACTGAAGCTTTCTTT.

On this clonotype itself: Possible read error: a much larger clone is one base away. V gene TRBV10-1 combines with J gene TRBJ1-1, with D uncertain. The CDR3 is 16 amino acids. Germline lookup yields CDR1 WNHNN and CDR2 SYGVQD (reference sequence). The CDR3 region is CAGSDRESPWDTEAFF. The DNA for the CDR3 is TGCGCCGGCAGTGACCGGGAAAGCCCTTGGGACACTGAAGCTTTCTTT.

This clonotype occurred many times. The chain uses TRBV7-9 and TRBJ2-5, with 8 nucleotides matching TRBD2. Germline CDR1 is SEHNR and CDR2 is FQNEAQ (reference sequence). The junction had 6 bases not matched to a gene; V was cut back by 6 bases and J by 3 bases. The CDR3 contains 14 residues. CDR3 residues: CASSRTSGEETQYF. The CDR3 coding sequence is TGTGCCAGCAGTCGTACTAGCGGTGAAGAGACCCAGTACTTC.

This clonotype was seen ten or more times. This chain links TRBV2 with TRBJ2-3; 13 bases are a match to TRBD2. Germline lookup yields CDR1 SNHLY and CDR2 FYNNEI. The CDR3 runs to 15 residues. With V trimmed by 7 bases and J by 5 bases, 6 bases remained unmatched. The chain's CDR3 is CASTGTSGIGDTQYF. The CDR3 DNA reads as TGTGCCAGCACTGGGACTAGCGGGATAGGAGATACGCAGTATTTT. Complete variable domain (other parts from reference TRBV2 and TRBJ2-3): EPEVTQTPSHQVTQMGQEVILRCVPISNHLYFYWYRQILGQKVEFLVSFYNNEISEKSEIFDDQFSVERPDGSNFTLKIRSTKLEDSAMYFCASTGTSGIGDTQYFGPGTRLTVL.